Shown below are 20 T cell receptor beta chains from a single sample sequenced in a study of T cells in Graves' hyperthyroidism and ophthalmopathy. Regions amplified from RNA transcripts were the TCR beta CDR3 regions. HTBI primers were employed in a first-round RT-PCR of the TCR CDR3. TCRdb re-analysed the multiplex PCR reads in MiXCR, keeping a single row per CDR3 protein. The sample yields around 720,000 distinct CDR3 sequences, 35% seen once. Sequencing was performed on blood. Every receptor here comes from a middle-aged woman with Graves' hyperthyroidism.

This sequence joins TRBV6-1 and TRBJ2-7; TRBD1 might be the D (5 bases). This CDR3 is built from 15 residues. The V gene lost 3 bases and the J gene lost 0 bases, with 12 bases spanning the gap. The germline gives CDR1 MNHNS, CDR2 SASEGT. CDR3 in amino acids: CASSEGRQNSYEQYF. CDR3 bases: TGTGCCAGCAGTGAGGGGCGACAGAACTCCTACGAGCAGTACTTC.

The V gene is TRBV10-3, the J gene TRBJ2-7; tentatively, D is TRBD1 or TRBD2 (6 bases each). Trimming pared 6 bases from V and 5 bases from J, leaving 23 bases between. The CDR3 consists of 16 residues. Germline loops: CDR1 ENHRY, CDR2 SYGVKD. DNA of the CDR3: TGTGCCATCAGCCCCCTGGCCGGGGGCGAAATTAACGAGCAGTACTTC. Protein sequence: CAISPLAGGEINEQYF.

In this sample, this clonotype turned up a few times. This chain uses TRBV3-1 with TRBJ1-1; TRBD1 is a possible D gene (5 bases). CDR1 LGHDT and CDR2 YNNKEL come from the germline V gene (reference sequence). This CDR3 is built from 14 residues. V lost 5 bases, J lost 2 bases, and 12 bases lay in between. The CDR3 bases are TGTGCCAGCAGCTTCACGGGGCGTAACACTGAAGCTTTCTTT. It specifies CASSFTGRNTEAFF.

The CDR3 nucleotides read TGTGCCAGCAGTGACGCAACCTCCTACGAGCAGTACTTC. Translation gives CASSDATSYEQYF. The V and J genes are TRBV25-1 and TRBJ2-7; D is ambiguous. Germline CDR1 MGHDK, CDR2 SYGVNS. This CDR3 is 13 amino acids long. Trimming stripped 3 bases from V and 0 bases from J, with 6 bases between.

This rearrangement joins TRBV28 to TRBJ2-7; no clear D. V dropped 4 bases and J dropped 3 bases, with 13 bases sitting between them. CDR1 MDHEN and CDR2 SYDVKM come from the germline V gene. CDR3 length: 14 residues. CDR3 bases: TGTGCCAGCAGTTCTATTGGAAGGGACTACGAGCAGTACTTC. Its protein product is CASSSIGRDYEQYF.

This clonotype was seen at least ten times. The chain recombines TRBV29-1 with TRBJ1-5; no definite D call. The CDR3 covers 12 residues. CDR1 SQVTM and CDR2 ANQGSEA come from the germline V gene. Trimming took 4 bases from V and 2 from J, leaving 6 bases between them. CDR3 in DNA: TGCAGCGTTGGTGAAGGCAATCAGCCCCAGCATTTT. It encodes CSVGEGNQPQHF.

The CDR3 sequence: CASSLQGEGEQFF. The CDR3 bases are TGTGCCAGCAGCTTACAGGGAGAGGGTGAGCAGTTCTTC. The chain couples TRBV7-9 to TRBJ2-1; D tentatively reads TRBD1 or TRBD2 (5 bases each). The germline CDR1 and CDR2 sequences are SEHNR and FQNEAQ (reference sequence). V was cut by 2 bases and J by 9 bases, with 11 bases left in between. The CDR3 has 13 amino acids.

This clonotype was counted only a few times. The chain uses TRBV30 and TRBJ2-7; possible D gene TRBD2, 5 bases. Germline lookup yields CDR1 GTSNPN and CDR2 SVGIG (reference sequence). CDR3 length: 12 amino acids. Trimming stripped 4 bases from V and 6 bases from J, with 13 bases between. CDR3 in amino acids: CAWNSEALEQYF. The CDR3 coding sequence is TGTGCCTGGAACTCGGAGGCTCTCGAGCAGTACTTC.

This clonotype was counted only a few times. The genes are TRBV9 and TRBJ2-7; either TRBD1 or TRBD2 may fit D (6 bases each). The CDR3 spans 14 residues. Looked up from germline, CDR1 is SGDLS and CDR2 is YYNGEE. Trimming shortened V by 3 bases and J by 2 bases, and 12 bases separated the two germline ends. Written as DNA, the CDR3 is TGTGCCAGCAGCGCCCGCGGGGACACCTACGAGCAGTACTTC. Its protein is CASSARGDTYEQYF. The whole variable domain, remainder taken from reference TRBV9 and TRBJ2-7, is DSGVTQTPKHLITATGQRVTLRCSPRSGDLSVYWYQQSLDQGLQFLIQYYNGEERAKGNILERFSAQQFPDLHSELNLSSLELGDSALYFCASSARGDTYEQYFGPGTRLTVT.

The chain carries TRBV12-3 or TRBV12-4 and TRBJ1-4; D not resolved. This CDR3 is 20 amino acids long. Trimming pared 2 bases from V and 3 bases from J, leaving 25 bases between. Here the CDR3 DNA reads TGTGCCAGCAGTTTAAGCTTCCCTGGAGGCCCTGCCAGGCCTAATGAAAAACTGTTTTTT. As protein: CASSLSFPGGPARPNEKLFF.

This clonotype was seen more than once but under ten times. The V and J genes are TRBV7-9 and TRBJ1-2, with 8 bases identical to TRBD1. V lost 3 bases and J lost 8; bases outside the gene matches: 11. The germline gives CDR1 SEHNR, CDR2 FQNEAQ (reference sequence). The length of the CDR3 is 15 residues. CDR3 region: CASSLMAGGLWGYTF. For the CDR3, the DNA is TGTGCCAGCAGCTTGATGGCAGGGGGCTTATGGGGCTACACCTTC.

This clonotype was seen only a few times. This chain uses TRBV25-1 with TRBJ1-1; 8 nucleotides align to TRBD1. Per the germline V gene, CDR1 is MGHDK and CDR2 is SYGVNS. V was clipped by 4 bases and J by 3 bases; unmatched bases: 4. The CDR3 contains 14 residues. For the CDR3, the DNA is TGTGCCAGCAGTGCAGACAGGGGAGACACTGAAGCTTTCTTT. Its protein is CASSADRGDTEAFF.

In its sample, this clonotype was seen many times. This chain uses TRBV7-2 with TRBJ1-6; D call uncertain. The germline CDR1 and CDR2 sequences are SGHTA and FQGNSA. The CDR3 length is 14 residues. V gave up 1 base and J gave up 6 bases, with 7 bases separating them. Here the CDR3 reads CASSLGVSNSPLHF. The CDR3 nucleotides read TGTGCCAGCAGCTTAGGGGTTAGTAATTCACCCCTCCACTTT.

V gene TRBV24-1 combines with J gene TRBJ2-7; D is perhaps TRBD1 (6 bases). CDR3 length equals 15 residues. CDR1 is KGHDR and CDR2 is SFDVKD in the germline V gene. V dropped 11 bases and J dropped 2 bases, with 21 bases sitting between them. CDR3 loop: CASRLVTGQPYEQYF. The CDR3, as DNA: TGTGCCAGCCGTCTTGTGACAGGACAACCCTACGAGCAGTACTTC.

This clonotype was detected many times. In DNA form, the CDR3 reads TGTGCCAGCAGCTTGGGCGGACGCACTGAAGCTTTCTTT. This codes for CASSLGGRTEAFF. V is TRBV11-2 and J is TRBJ1-1; D uncertain. The CDR3 spans 13 residues. Looked up from germline, CDR1 is SGHAT and CDR2 is FQNNGV. V dropped 3 bases and J dropped 4 bases, with 9 bases sitting between them. Complete variable domain (other parts from reference TRBV11-2 and TRBJ1-1): EAGVAQSPRYKIIEKRQSVAFWCNPISGHATLYWYQQILGQGPKLLIQFQNNGVVDDSQLPKDRFSAERLKGVDSTLKIQPAKLEDSAVYLCASSLGGRTEAFFGQGTRLTVV.

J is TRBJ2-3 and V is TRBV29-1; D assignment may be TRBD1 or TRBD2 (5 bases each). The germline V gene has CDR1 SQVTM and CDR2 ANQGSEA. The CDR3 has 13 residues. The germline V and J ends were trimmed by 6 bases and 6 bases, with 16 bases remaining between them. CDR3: CSVDQRGPDTQYF. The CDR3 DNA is TGCAGCGTGGACCAAAGGGGACCCGATACGCAGTATTTT.

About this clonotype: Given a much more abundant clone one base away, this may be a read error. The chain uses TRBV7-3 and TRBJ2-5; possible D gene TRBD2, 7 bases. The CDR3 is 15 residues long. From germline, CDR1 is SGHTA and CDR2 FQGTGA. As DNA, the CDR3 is TGTGCCAGCAGCCCACTGGGGGGGCGACAAGAGGCCCAGTACTTC. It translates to CASSPLGGRQEAQYF.

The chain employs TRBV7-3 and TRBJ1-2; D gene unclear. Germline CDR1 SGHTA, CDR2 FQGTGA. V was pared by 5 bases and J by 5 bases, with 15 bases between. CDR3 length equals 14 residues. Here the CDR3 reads CASSPVPGGYGYTF. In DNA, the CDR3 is TGTGCCAGCAGCCCGGTGCCAGGAGGGTATGGCTACACCTTC.

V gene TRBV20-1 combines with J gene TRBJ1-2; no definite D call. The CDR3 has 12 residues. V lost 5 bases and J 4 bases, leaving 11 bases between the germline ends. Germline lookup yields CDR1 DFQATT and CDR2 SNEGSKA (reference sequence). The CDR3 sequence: CSAQGRVYGYTF. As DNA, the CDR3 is TGCAGTGCTCAAGGACGAGTCTATGGCTACACCTTC.

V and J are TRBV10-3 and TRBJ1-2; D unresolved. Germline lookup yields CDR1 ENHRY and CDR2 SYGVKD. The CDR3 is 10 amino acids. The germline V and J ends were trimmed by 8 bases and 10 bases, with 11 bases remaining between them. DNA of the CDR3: TGTGCCATCTTCGACGGGGACTACACCTTC. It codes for CAIFDGDYTF.